Each of the 26 T cell receptor beta chains below was sequenced from the same sample in a study of cytomegalovirus exposure and HLA in healthy donors. Primers included in the PCR were 60 Vbeta and 13 Jbeta primers. The assay was immunoSEQ multiplex PCR, and TCRdb's table has in-frame clones only and misses some. The sample consists of 60,000 to 70,000 clones, around 80% of them appearing once. The sequenced sample consisted of PBMCs. The receptors come from a man in his fifties or sixties in good health and CMV-seronegative.

The rearrangement uses TRBV6-1 and TRBJ1-1; TRBD1 might be the D (5 bases). The germline V gene encodes CDR1 MNHNS and CDR2 SASEGT. The V end was cut by 2 bases, the J end by 7 bases, with 11 bases between. The CDR3 length is 13 residues. The CDR3 protein is CASSEIGANEAFF. CDR3 DNA sequence: TGTGCCAGCAGTGAAATAGGGGCAAATGAAGCTTTCTTT.

The J gene is TRBJ2-1, the V gene TRBV10-3; TRBD2 aligns across 10 bases. From germline, CDR1 is ENHRY and CDR2 SYGVKD. The length of the CDR3 is 16 residues. V lost 8 bases, J lost 5 bases, and 12 bases stayed unmatched. CDR3 region: CAIRVASGSGDNEQFF. The CDR3 DNA reads TGTGCCATCCGGGTTGCTAGCGGGAGCGGGGACAATGAGCAGTTCTTC.

This clone was seen a single time. Compared with germline, one end of the junction differs, possibly owing to a read error. This chain links TRBV29-1 with TRBJ1-1, with D maybe TRBD1 (6 bases). The V gene's germline CDR1 is SQVTM and CDR2 ANQGSEA. This CDR3 has 12 residues. The CDR3 region has the DNA TGCAGCGCCGGTCAGGGGAACTCTGAAGCTTTCTTT. This encodes CSAGQGNSEAFF.

This chain links TRBV6-6 with TRBJ1-3; a possible D gene is TRBD1 (6 bases). Deletions cut 5 bases from V and 0 bases from J, with 14 bases between. The CDR3 runs 16 residues. Germline V gives CDR1 MNHNY, CDR2 SVGAGI (reference sequence). CDR3 sequence: CASSGQGIHSGNTIYF. CDR3 bases: TGTGCCAGCAGTGGGCAGGGGATACACTCTGGAAACACCATATATTTT.

The J gene is TRBJ1-2, the V gene TRBV10-3, with 11 bases aligning to TRBD1. The CDR3 is 14 amino acids. Trimming at V came to 2 bases and at J to 8 bases, leaving 4 bases not matched to a gene. Looked up from germline, CDR1 is ENHRY and CDR2 is SYGVKD. The CDR3 loop is CAISEGQGAGGYTF. CDR3 sequence (DNA): TGTGCCATCAGTGAGGGACAGGGGGCTGGGGGCTACACCTTC.

The rearrangement joins TRBV10-3 to TRBJ2-7; no firm D call. This CDR3 contains 11 residues. V was trimmed by 4 bases and J by 7 bases, leaving 8 bases between them. In germline, CDR1 is ENHRY, CDR2 SYGVKD. CDR3: CAISVRQEQYF. Here the CDR3 DNA reads TGTGCCATCAGTGTAAGACAAGAGCAGTACTTC.

The V and J genes are TRBV30 and TRBJ1-5, with 7 nucleotides matching TRBD1. V shed 2 bases, J shed 4 bases, and the junction held 2 bases outside the gene matches. Germline CDR1 is GTSNPN and CDR2 is SVGIG (reference sequence). The CDR3 runs to 13 residues. The CDR3 reads CAWSTGANQPQHF. CDR3 bases: TGTGCCTGGAGTACAGGGGCAAATCAGCCCCAGCATTTT.

The chain links TRBV7-9 to TRBJ1-5; D gene unclear. The CDR3 length is 12 residues. CDR1 and CDR2 from the germline V gene are SEHNR and FQNEAQ (reference sequence). V lost 1 base and J lost 7, with 5 bases in between. The CDR3 region is CASSLDKQPQHF. Here the CDR3 DNA reads TGTGCCAGCAGCTTAGACAAGCAGCCCCAGCATTTT.

This chain uses TRBV4-3 with TRBJ1-1; D is perhaps TRBD1 (5 bases). The germline V gene has CDR1 LGHNA and CDR2 YSLEER. The ends were cut back, 2 bases at V and 6 bases at J, with 13 bases in the middle. The CDR3 has 14 residues. The DNA for the CDR3 is TGCGCCAGCAGCCAATCCCCGGGGGGTTCTGAAGCTTTCTTT. Amino acid sequence: CASSQSPGGSEAFF.

The rearrangement uses TRBV27 and TRBJ1-6; D is unresolved. Trimming took 0 bases from V and 10 from J, leaving 16 bases between them. The CDR3 is 16 residues long. Germline CDR1 reads MNHEY; CDR2 reads SMNVEV (reference sequence). CDR3 amino acids: CASSLSMSGLGSPLHF. CDR3 DNA sequence: TGTGCCAGCAGTTTATCTATGTCCGGTTTGGGCTCACCCCTCCACTTT.

V usage is TRBV5-1 and J usage is TRBJ1-2; 10 nucleotides line up with TRBD1. The CDR3 is 14 amino acids. Looked up from germline, CDR1 is SGHRS and CDR2 is YFSETQ. J lost 3 bases, V lost 6 bases, and 5 bases had no gene match. CDR3 in amino acids: CASMGQGNDYGYTF. CDR3 nucleotide sequence: TGCGCCAGCATGGGACAGGGGAATGACTATGGCTACACCTTC.

The rearrangement links TRBV30 to TRBJ2-3; 7 bases agree with TRBD2. After removal of 0 bases from V and 8 bases from J, the junction contained 5 bases not matched to a gene. This CDR3 is built from 13 residues. Germline-derived CDR1 and CDR2 are GTSNPN and SVGIG (reference sequence). The chain's CDR3 is CAWSVGGGGTQYF. DNA of the CDR3: TGTGCCTGGAGTGTTGGAGGCGGGGGTACGCAGTATTTT.

The chain is built from TRBV9 and TRBJ2-2, with a possible D match to TRBD2 (5 bases). The germline CDR1 and CDR2 sequences are SGDLS and YYNGEE. V gave up 0 bases and J gave up 4 bases, with 16 bases separating them. The CDR3 extends over 17 amino acids. CDR3: CASSVDPSGYGTGELFF. In nucleotides, the CDR3 is TGTGCCAGCAGCGTAGATCCGTCGGGGTATGGCACCGGGGAGCTGTTTTTT.

The CDR3 loop reads CASTTGQGKTLREQYF. The CDR3 coding sequence is TGTGCCAGCACTACGGGACAGGGAAAGACATTACGCGAGCAGTACTTC. The chain links TRBV28 to TRBJ2-7; 9 bases map to TRBD1. Germline V gene sequence: CDR1 MDHEN, CDR2 SYDVKM. Trimming cost V 7 bases and J 6 bases; bases outside gene matches: 16. This CDR3 comprises 16 residues.

This clone was found a few times. The chain combines TRBV5-4 with TRBJ2-1; TRBD2 matches at 8 bases. Germline assignment: CDR1 SGHNT and CDR2 YYREEE (reference sequence). The junction had 11 bases not matched to a gene; V was cut back by 4 bases and J by 8 bases. The CDR3 runs to 15 residues. The CDR3 nucleotides read TGTGCCAGCAGCAGCACTAGCGGAGCCTTTGATGAGCAGTTCTTC. Protein: CASSSTSGAFDEQFF.

This chain links TRBV11-1 with TRBJ2-3; 13 bases line up with TRBD2. This CDR3 comprises 16 residues. Unmatched junction bases numbered 8, after V lost 5 bases and J lost 6 bases. The V gene's germline CDR1 is SGHAT and CDR2 FQDESV (reference sequence). This chain's CDR3 is CASSHPGLAGTDTQYF. The CDR3 DNA follows: TGTGCCAGCAGCCACCCGGGACTAGCGGGGACCGATACGCAGTATTTT.

The J gene is TRBJ2-7, the V gene TRBV5-4; TRBD2 agrees at 8 bases. The V and J ends lost 3 bases and 2 bases, in that order; junction bases with no gene match: 16. The CDR3 spans 18 residues. Germline CDR1 is SGHNT and CDR2 is YYREEE (reference sequence). This CDR3 is CASSYGPPIGTRTYEQYF. CDR3 nucleotides: TGTGCCAGCAGCTACGGACCTCCCATCGGGACTAGGACCTACGAGCAGTACTTC.

V usage is TRBV6-1 and J usage is TRBJ2-1, with TRBD2 matching 8 bases. Germline loops: CDR1 MNHNS, CDR2 SASEGT. V gave up 10 bases and J gave up 8 bases; unmatched junction bases: 13. This CDR3 has 14 amino acids. The CDR3, as DNA: TGTGCCAATTCACCAGGGACTAGGATAGATGAGCAGTTCTTC. Residues: CANSPGTRIDEQFF.

The CDR3 loop reads CAWSRQGLGSYEQYF. The CDR3 DNA is TGTGCCTGGAGTAGACAGGGGTTAGGCTCCTACGAGCAGTACTTC. This sequence joins TRBV30 and TRBJ2-7, with 8 nucleotides matching TRBD1. Trimming removed 2 bases from V and 0 bases from J; junction bases left unmatched: 6. Germline CDR1 is GTSNPN and CDR2 is SVGIG (reference sequence). This CDR3 has 15 residues.

V and J are TRBV11-2 and TRBJ1-1, with D perhaps matching TRBD1 (6 bases). The CDR3 sequence is 12 residues long. Germline values: CDR1 SGHAT, CDR2 FQNNGV. With 8 bases removed from V and 2 bases from J, the gap between germline ends came to 9 bases. The CDR3 DNA follows: TGTGCCAGCCTACAGGGAAACACTGAAGCTTTCTTT. Its protein is CASLQGNTEAFF.

The V gene is TRBV28, the J gene TRBJ1-5, with 9 bases lining up with TRBD1. The CDR3 sequence is 14 residues long. The trim removed 5 bases at V and 10 bases at J, leaving 9 bases unmatched. The germline V gene encodes CDR1 MDHEN and CDR2 SYDVKM. The CDR3 sequence: CASSQDRGTQPQHF. Written as DNA, the CDR3 is TGTGCCAGCAGTCAAGACAGGGGGACTCAACCCCAGCATTTT.

Only a few counts were recorded for this clone. The rearrangement joins TRBV6-4 to TRBJ1-6; TRBD1 matches at 7 bases. Germline CDR1 reads MRHNA; CDR2 reads SNTAGT. J was trimmed by 9 bases and V by 2 bases; bases with no gene match: 4. This CDR3 contains 14 residues. In DNA form, the CDR3 reads TGTGCCAGCAGTGACGGGCAGGGGGGTTCACCCCTCCACTTT. Translating it yields CASSDGQGGSPLHF.

There are a few counts of this clone. The genes are TRBV5-5 and TRBJ1-1; D remains unclear. This CDR3 is built from 15 residues. The germline V and J ends were trimmed by 2 bases and 2 bases, with 13 bases remaining between them. The V gene's germline CDR1 is SGHKS and CDR2 YYEKEE (reference sequence). CDR3 protein: CASSFFTGRNTEAFF. The CDR3 DNA reads as TGTGCCAGCAGCTTCTTTACCGGGAGAAACACTGAAGCTTTCTTT.

This clone was seen a single time. The chain has TRBV12-5 and TRBJ2-5; 7 bases map to TRBD1. V lost 4 bases and J lost 5; bases outside the gene matches: 10. The CDR3 covers 15 residues. CDR1 is LGHNT and CDR2 is FRNRAP in the germline V gene. Here the CDR3 reads CASGWGQLDGETQYF. CDR3 DNA: TGTGCTAGTGGTTGGGGACAGCTCGACGGGGAGACCCAGTACTTC.

In DNA, the CDR3 is TGTGCCAGCAGTTACTTCGGGGGTCGAACCGGGGAGCTGTTTTTT. Translation gives CASSYFGGRTGELFF. V gene TRBV6-5 combines with J gene TRBJ2-2, with D tentatively TRBD2 (6 bases). V dropped 1 base and J dropped 5 bases, with 11 bases sitting between them. CDR3 length equals 15 residues. CDR1 MNHEY and CDR2 SVGAGI come from the germline V gene.

The rearrangement joins TRBV5-1 to TRBJ2-1, with 12 bases matching TRBD1. The CDR3 length is 17 residues. Germline CDR1 SGHRS, CDR2 YFSETQ. J gave up 4 bases and V 3 bases, and 8 bases lay outside the gene matches. The CDR3 region is CASSYSGGQGAYNEQFF. The CDR3 DNA is TGCGCCAGCAGCTATTCCGGGGGACAGGGGGCTTACAATGAGCAGTTCTTC. The whole variable domain, remainder taken from reference TRBV5-1 and TRBJ2-1, is KAGVTQTPRYLIKTRGQQVTLSCSPISGHRSVSWYQQTPGQGLQFLFEYFSETQRNKGNFPGRFSGRQFSNSRSEMNVSTLELGDSALYLCASSYSGGQGAYNEQFFGPGTRLTVL.